This T cell receptor (beta chain) was captured in a study of T cells after yellow fever vaccination (dated by TCRdb to between 2018 and 2020). About the full investigation: Libraries from fractions with low cell numbers were prepared with the SMART-Seq v4 Ultra Low Input RNA kit. Two healthy male donors made up the cohort, one aged 18 to 29 years and the other aged 30 to 40 years. To track T-cell clones before and after primary and booster YFV17D yellow fever vaccination, bulk TCR alpha and beta repertoires were sequenced longitudinally. Blood was drawn at multiple timepoints before and after primary and secondary immunization, with bulk PBMC replicates and cell subsets isolated.

The investigation overall reported the following: A small fraction of clonotypes appeared in both the CD4 and CD8 compartments, likely as a result of convergent recombination. Because the study included only a couple of donors, the extent to which the findings can be generalized is limited. Compared with the primary T-cell response, the secondary T-cell response was weaker but faster, peaking on day 5 rather than day 15. After the booster, most clones that had expanded after primary vaccination were detected again (roughly 96% of CD4 and 70% to 90% of CD8), suggesting broad maintenance of memory. Computational filtering was needed because FACS-sorted repertoires could contain abundant contaminating clonotypes from the bulk population.

TCR cDNA was made using 5'RACE template switching, a step that added a universal primer site and unique molecular identifiers. cDNA synthesis was primed from both the TCR alpha and TCR beta constant segments. Libraries were amplified in two PCR steps, with sample barcodes and sequencing adapters added in the second step. Sequencing of libraries was performed on Illumina HiSeq 2500 (2x100 bp) or NovaSeq (2x150 bp). Under the source paper's analysis protocol: Reads were demultiplexed and collapsed into UMI consensus sequences with MIGEC, and V(D)J alignment was performed with MiXCR. Using edgeR on replicate PBMC samples, clonotypes were called vaccine-responding if FDR was below 0.01 and the log2 fold change was above 5 up to day 15. Each bulk clonotype received a CD4 or CD8 identity based on whether the sequenced CD4 or CD8 repertoire contained that clonotype at higher abundance. TCRdb trimmed public reads at Q25 via fastp, called clones via MiXCR and kept in-frame beta chains. All rows with the same CDR3 protein become a single entry with the most common DNA and genes. The V and J calls here are based on TCRdb, not the publication. The sample table lists some 350,000 distinct CDR3 sequences, roughly 8.7% of them with a count of one. The ten biggest clones cover around 17% of the sample.

The sample's treatment or condition label, decoded: live attenuated yellow fever vaccine strain. At every blood-draw timepoint, two biological replicates of bulk PBMCs were collected. A standard Ficoll-Paque protocol was used to isolate PBMCs from peripheral blood. TriZol was used to extract RNA from bulk PBMCs, from CD4 and CD8 fractions, and from dextramer-positive and dextramer-negative fractions. Cut back by 2 bases and 3 bases, the V and J ends lie 18 bases apart. Based on the germline V gene, the CDR1 and CDR2 sequences are MDHEN and SYDVKM. The CDR3 spans 17 residues, from the cysteine through the phenylalanine. The read is trimmed to its CDR3 DNA, 51 bases read in frame from base 1. Details on this clonotype: Its antigen is still unknown. Within one base of it there is no much larger clone, and no base qualities were kept.

The source was PBMCs, collected on the day of the first yellow fever vaccination. Recombination joined TRBV28 with TRBJ2-3, with the D gene possibly TRBD1 or TRBD2, each one fitting 5 bases. The clonotype comes from a man aged 18 to 30 who received the YFV17D yellow fever vaccine. The DNA sequence is TGTGCCAGCAGTTTACGGCAAGGGACCGAGGGAACAGATACGCAGTATTTT. This sequence encodes CASSLRQGTEGTDTQYF.